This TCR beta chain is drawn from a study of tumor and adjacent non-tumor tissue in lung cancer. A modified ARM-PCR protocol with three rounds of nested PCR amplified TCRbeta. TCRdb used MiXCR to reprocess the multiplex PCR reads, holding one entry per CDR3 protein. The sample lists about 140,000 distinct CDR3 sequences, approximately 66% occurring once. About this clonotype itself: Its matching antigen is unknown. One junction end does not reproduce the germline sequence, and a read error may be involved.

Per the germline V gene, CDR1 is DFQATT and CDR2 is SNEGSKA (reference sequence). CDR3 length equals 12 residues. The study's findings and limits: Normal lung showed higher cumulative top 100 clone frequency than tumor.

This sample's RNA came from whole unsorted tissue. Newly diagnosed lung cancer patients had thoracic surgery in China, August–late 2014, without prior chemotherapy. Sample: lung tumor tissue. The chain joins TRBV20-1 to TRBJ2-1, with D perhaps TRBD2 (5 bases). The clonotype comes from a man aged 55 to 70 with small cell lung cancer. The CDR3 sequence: CSTREQLDEQFF. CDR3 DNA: TGCAGTACTAGGGAACAGTTAGATGAGCAGTTCTTC.